This T cell receptor (beta chain) was identified in a study of T cells in Graves' hyperthyroidism and ophthalmopathy. The CDR3 contains 14 residues. Germline V CDR1 and CDR2: ENHRY, SYGVKD. This clonotype appeared many times. Compared with germline, one end of the junction differs, possibly owing to a read error. Using RNA transcripts as the source, TCR beta CDR3 regions were amplified. Initially, a first-round RT-PCR of the TCR CDR3 employed the HTBI primer set. In TCRdb, the multiplex PCR reads were re-called with MiXCR into one record per CDR3 protein. The table records fewer than 350,000 distinct CDR3 sequences, roughly 15% of them present only once.

The sequence was obtained from a woman aged 25 to 39 with Graves' hyperthyroidism that later progressed to Graves' ophthalmopathy. V and J are TRBV10-3 and TRBJ2-7; D is undetermined. Input material: blood. The CDR3 reads CAISLTPYSDEQYF. The DNA for the CDR3 is TGTGCCATCAGCCTGACACCCTACTCCGACGAGCAGTACTTC.